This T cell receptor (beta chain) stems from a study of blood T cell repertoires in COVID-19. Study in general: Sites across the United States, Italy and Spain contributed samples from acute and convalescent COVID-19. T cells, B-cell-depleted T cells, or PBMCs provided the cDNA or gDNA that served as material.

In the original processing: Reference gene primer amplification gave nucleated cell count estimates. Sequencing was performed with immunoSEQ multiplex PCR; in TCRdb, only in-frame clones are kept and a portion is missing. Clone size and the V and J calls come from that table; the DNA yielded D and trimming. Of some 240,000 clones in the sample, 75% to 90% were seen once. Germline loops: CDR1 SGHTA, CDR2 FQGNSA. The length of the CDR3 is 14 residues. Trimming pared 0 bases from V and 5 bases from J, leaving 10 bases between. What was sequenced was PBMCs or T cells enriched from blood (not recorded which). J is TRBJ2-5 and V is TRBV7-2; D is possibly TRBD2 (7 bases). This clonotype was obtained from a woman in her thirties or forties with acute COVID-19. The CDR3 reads CASSLAGGGETQYF. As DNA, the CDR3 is TGTGCCAGCAGCTTAGCGGGAGGGGGGGAGACCCAGTACTTC. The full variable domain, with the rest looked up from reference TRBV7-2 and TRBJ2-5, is GAGVSQSPSNKVTEKGKDVELRCDPISGHTALYWYRQSLGQGLEFLIYFQGNSAPDKSGLPSDRFSAERTGGSVSTLTIQRTQQEDSAVYLCASSLAGGGETQYFGPGTRLLVL.